Presented here are 9 T cell receptor beta chains from one specimen sequenced in a study of response to subunit inactivated influenza vaccine. TCRdb itself ran the RT-PCR reads through MiXCR, one entry per CDR3 protein. The table includes fewer than 800,000 distinct CDR3 sequences, more than 15% detected once. The material sequenced was PBMCs from blood, taken about 13 days after vaccination. The receptor set was obtained from a man in his fifties or sixties who received an inactivated influenza vaccine.

The J gene is TRBJ2-3, the V gene TRBV7-2; D call uncertain. The germline V gene encodes CDR1 SGHTA and CDR2 FQGNSA. CDR3 length: 13 residues. The V gene lost 3 bases and the J gene lost 6 bases, with 10 bases spanning the gap. CDR3 sequence (DNA): TGTGCCAGCAGCTTTCAAAGCAGGGATACGCAGTATTTT. Translation gives CASSFQSRDTQYF. The full variable domain, in which reference TRBV7-2 and TRBJ2-3 provide the parts outside the CDR3, is GAGVSQSPSNKVTEKGKDVELRCDPISGHTALYWYRQSLGQGLEFLIYFQGNSAPDKSGLPSDRFSAERTGGSVSTLTIQRTQQEDSAVYLCASSFQSRDTQYFGPGTRLTVL.

This clonotype was seen repeatedly, ten times or more. The chain links TRBV6-2 or TRBV6-3 to TRBJ2-1; 11 nucleotides align to TRBD2. The CDR3 runs 17 residues. The V gene's germline CDR1 is MNHEY and CDR2 SVGEGT. J was trimmed by 8 bases and V by 0 bases; bases with no gene match: 9. CDR3 coding DNA: TGTGCCAGCAGTTACTCGGTCGAAGGACTAGCGGGCTATGAGCAGTTCTTC. Its protein product is CASSYSVEGLAGYEQFF.

The chain uses TRBV12-3 or TRBV12-4 and TRBJ2-7; 7 bases map to TRBD2. V shed 6 bases and J 3 bases; nucleotides not matched to a gene: 11. The CDR3 has 15 amino acids. DNA of the CDR3: TGTGCCAGCAGCCCCCCCCTAGGGGACTACTACGAGCAGTACTTC. The encoded protein is CASSPPLGDYYEQYF.

CDR3 nucleotides: TGCAGCGCTAGCGGGAGCGTGGGCAATGAGCAGTTCTTC. As protein: CSASGSVGNEQFF. The V gene is TRBV29-1, the J gene TRBJ2-1, with TRBD2 identical over 10 bases. V trimming: 7 bases; J trimming: 6 bases; junction bases outside the gene matches: 6. The CDR3 totals 13 residues. Per the germline V gene, CDR1 is SQVTM and CDR2 is ANQGSEA.

The chain uses TRBV30 and TRBJ2-3; tentatively, D is TRBD2 (5 bases). This CDR3 has 15 residues. Germline CDR1 is GTSNPN and CDR2 is SVGIG (reference sequence). The V end lost 3 bases, the J end lost 2 bases, and 15 bases lay between the germline ends. In DNA form, the CDR3 reads TGTGCCTGGAGCCGAGGGTTTTTTTACACAGATACGCAGTATTTT. As protein: CAWSRGFFYTDTQYF.

The genes are TRBV10-3 and TRBJ1-2, with a tentative D call TRBD1 (5 bases). The V gene's germline CDR1 is ENHRY and CDR2 SYGVKD. The CDR3 runs 12 residues. Trimming removed 4 bases from V and 2 bases from J, with 5 bases in between. CDR3 sequence: CAISAGNYGYTF. The CDR3 DNA sequence: TGTGCCATCAGTGCAGGGAACTATGGCTACACCTTC.

As concerns this clonotype: One end of the junction does not line up with germline, which may come from a read error. The chain joins TRBV6-1 to TRBJ2-2; 8 bases fit TRBD2. The CDR3 has 13 amino acids. CDR1 and CDR2 (germline): MNHNS, SASEGT. Here the CDR3 DNA reads TGTGCCAGCACGCCGGGAGGGCCCGGGGAGTTGTTTTTT. Translation: CASTPGGPGELFF.

V gene TRBV15 combines with J gene TRBJ2-1; the D is unclear. CDR3 size: 13 residues. CDR1 and CDR2 (germline): LNHNV, YYDKDF (reference sequence). V was pared by 1 base and J by 10 bases, with 11 bases between. CDR3 region: CATSRGEVGEQFF. The CDR3 DNA reads as TGTGCCACCAGCAGAGGGGAAGTAGGGGAGCAGTTCTTC. Supplemented by reference TRBV15 and TRBJ2-1, the full variable domain reads DAMVIQNPRYQVTQFGKPVTLSCSQTLNHNVMYWYQQKSSQAPKLLFHYYDKDFNNEADTPDNFQSRRPNTSFCFLDIRSPGLGDTAMYLCATSRGEVGEQFFGPGTRLTVL.

The chain uses TRBV11-1 and TRBJ2-3, with D perhaps matching TRBD1 (6 bases). CDR3 size: 16 residues. CDR1 and CDR2 (germline): SGHAT, FQDESV (reference sequence). V was shortened by 2 bases and J by 0 bases, with 12 bases between the two germline ends. This CDR3 is CASSLPGEGSTDTQYF. DNA of the CDR3: TGTGCCAGCAGCTTACCAGGGGAAGGAAGCACAGATACGCAGTATTTT.